These 30 T cell receptor beta chains came from one sample sequenced in a study of beta chain features in type 1 diabetes. The sequenced template was cDNA made from the entire isolated RNA. TCRdb's table, derived via immunoSEQ multiplex PCR, lists solely in-frame clones and lacks some. The sample has approximately 250,000 clones, about 9.3% seen once; the top ten hold around 0.037%. Input material: naive CD4+ T cells from blood. The source is a young woman in good health.

The chain has TRBV29-1 and TRBJ2-2; weak D call: TRBD2 (5 bases). The V and J ends lost 6 bases and 7 bases respectively, with 15 bases between them. The germline gives CDR1 SQVTM, CDR2 ANQGSEA. The CDR3 totals 13 residues. The CDR3 region has the DNA TGCAGCGTGGAAAGAAGAGGGAGCGGGGAGCTGTTTTTT. Translating it yields CSVERRGSGELFF.

The J gene is TRBJ2-1, the V gene TRBV19; possibly TRBD2 for D (7 bases). In germline, CDR1 is LNHDA, CDR2 SQIVND (reference sequence). This CDR3 is built from 15 residues. V dropped 1 base and J dropped 2 bases, with 9 bases sitting between them. The CDR3 protein is CASSIAGGPYNEQFF. The DNA of the CDR3 is TGTGCCAGTAGTATAGCGGGGGGCCCCTACAATGAGCAGTTCTTC.

This rearrangement joins TRBV29-1 to TRBJ1-4, with no clear D. This CDR3 contains 13 residues. Germline CDR1 is SQVTM and CDR2 is ANQGSEA. Trimming took off 6 bases at V and 0 bases at J, with 8 bases between the two ends. CDR3 sequence reads: CSVLIATNEKLFF. The CDR3 coding sequence is TGCAGCGTCCTAATAGCAACTAATGAAAAACTGTTTTTT.

This rearrangement joins TRBV11-2 to TRBJ1-6; 11 nucleotides line up with TRBD1. From germline, CDR1 is SGHAT and CDR2 FQNNGV. This CDR3 has 18 residues. V was pared by 4 bases and J by 2 bases, with 7 bases of the junction left unmatched. The CDR3 loop is CASSSPRTGGAYNSPLHF. CDR3 DNA: TGTGCCAGCAGCTCACCTCGGACAGGGGGCGCCTATAATTCACCCCTCCACTTT. The complete variable domain, with remaining parts taken from reference TRBV11-2 and TRBJ1-6, reads EAGVAQSPRYKIIEKRQSVAFWCNPISGHATLYWYQQILGQGPKLLIQFQNNGVVDDSQLPKDRFSAERLKGVDSTLKIQPAKLEDSAVYLCASSSPRTGGAYNSPLHFGNGTRLTVT.

The chain has TRBV11-3 and TRBJ2-3; TRBD1 matches at 9 bases. The CDR3 covers 16 residues. V was clipped by 5 bases and J by 5 bases; unmatched bases: 11. Germline V gene data show CDR1 as SGHNT and CDR2 as YENEEA. This chain's CDR3 is CASSQGQGYNVDTQYF. The CDR3 bases are TGTGCCAGCAGCCAGGGACAGGGATACAATGTAGATACGCAGTATTTT.

This clone has more than one count but fewer than ten. The chain carries TRBV5-4 and TRBJ2-1; the match to TRBD2 covers 10 bases. V lost 2 bases and J lost 3; bases outside the gene matches: 5. Per germline, CDR1 SGHNT and CDR2 YYREEE (reference sequence). CDR3 size: 16 residues. CDR3 region: CASSLASGGYYNEQFF. The CDR3 DNA reads TGTGCCAGCAGCTTAGCTAGCGGGGGTTACTACAATGAGCAGTTCTTC.

This clone has just a few counts. V and J are TRBV15 and TRBJ2-2; perhaps TRBD2 as D (6 bases). The V gene's germline CDR1 is LNHNV and CDR2 YYDKDF (reference sequence). CDR3 size: 16 residues. Trimming took off 9 bases at V and 5 bases at J, with 22 bases between the two ends. The CDR3 sequence is CATSIAAGRGTGELFF. The CDR3 coding sequence is TGTGCCACTTCGATCGCGGCAGGGCGGGGAACCGGGGAGCTGTTTTTT.

The chain employs TRBV2 and TRBJ1-2, with a tentative D call TRBD1 (5 bases). The CDR3 covers 15 residues. The germline V and J ends were trimmed by 7 bases and 6 bases, with 21 bases remaining between them. CDR1 is SNHLY, CDR2 FYNNEI, per germline. For the CDR3, the DNA is TGTGCCAGCACCCGGGACTCAGGGATAGGCGATGGCTACACCTTC. As protein: CASTRDSGIGDGYTF.

This clone was detected a few times. The V call is TRBV4-2, the J call TRBJ2-7; 9 bases line up with TRBD2. Looked up from germline, CDR1 is LGHNA and CDR2 is YNFKEQ. The CDR3 totals 17 residues. J lost 2 bases, V lost 0 bases, and 8 bases had no gene match. The CDR3 sequence: CASSQDVGRLAAYEQYF. CDR3 nucleotides: TGTGCCAGCAGCCAAGACGTAGGGAGACTAGCGGCCTACGAGCAGTACTTC.

The J gene is TRBJ1-2, the V gene TRBV19; D uncertain. V dropped 5 bases and J dropped 4 bases, with 11 bases sitting between them. Per the germline V gene, CDR1 is LNHDA and CDR2 is SQIVND (reference sequence). The CDR3 runs 13 residues. Written as DNA, the CDR3 is TGTGCCAGTAGTGAGGACTTTTTCTATGGCTACACCTTC. It encodes CASSEDFFYGYTF.

The table lists this clone with a count of one. This chain joins TRBV19 and TRBJ1-1, with 7 nucleotides matching TRBD1. The V and J ends lost 1 base and 6 bases, in that order; junction bases with no gene match: 8. The CDR3 covers 15 residues. The germline CDR1 and CDR2 sequences are LNHDA and SQIVND (reference sequence). The DNA of the CDR3 is TGTGCCAGTAGTATAGGACAGGGCCCCCTCGCTGAAGCTTTCTTT. It yields the protein CASSIGQGPLAEAFF.

In its sample, this clone was seen a few times. Other nucleotide sequences in the sample specify the same CDR3. The chain has TRBV9 and TRBJ2-1; weak D call: TRBD1 (7 bases). Germline V lookup: CDR1 SGDLS, CDR2 YYNGEE. V lost 0 bases and J 6 bases, leaving 13 bases between the germline ends. This CDR3 spans 15 amino acids. The CDR3 DNA sequence: TGTGCCAGCAGCGTAGCAGGGGGGCCGAGCAATGAGCAGTTCTTC. Translating gives CASSVAGGPSNEQFF.

This clone was observed a handful of times. The chain combines TRBV5-1 with TRBJ2-1; TRBD2 matches at 8 bases. This CDR3 is built from 13 residues. The germline CDR1 and CDR2 sequences are SGHRS and YFSETQ. V lost 5 bases, J lost 5 bases, and 3 bases stayed unmatched. CDR3 coding DNA: TGCGCCAGCAGACTGGGACTAGACAATGAGCAGTTCTTC. Protein: CASRLGLDNEQFF.

This clone was counted only a few times. V gene TRBV5-1 combines with J gene TRBJ2-1, with 9 nucleotides matching TRBD2. Germline V gene data show CDR1 as SGHRS and CDR2 as YFSETQ. V lost 6 bases to trimming and J lost 9 bases; unmatched junction nucleotides: 10. The CDR3 has 14 residues. The CDR3 here is CASKMGLASAEQFF. For the CDR3, the DNA is TGCGCCAGCAAGATGGGACTAGCAAGCGCTGAGCAGTTCTTC.

This clone has just a few counts. The chain employs TRBV5-1 and TRBJ2-4, with unresolved D. CDR1 SGHRS and CDR2 YFSETQ come from the germline V gene. Between the trimmed V and J ends, which lost 0 bases and 0 bases, there was a span of 4 bases. The CDR3 has 14 residues. The CDR3 DNA follows: TGCGCCAGCAGCTTGGAACTAGCCAAAAACATTCAGTACTTC. It specifies CASSLELAKNIQYF. The entire variable domain, with the rest obtained from reference TRBV5-1 and TRBJ2-4, is as follows: KAGVTQTPRYLIKTRGQQVTLSCSPISGHRSVSWYQQTPGQGLQFLFEYFSETQRNKGNFPGRFSGRQFSNSRSEMNVSTLELGDSALYLCASSLELAKNIQYFGAGTRLSVL.

This clone was seen a few times. The genes are TRBV5-1 and TRBJ2-7; 9 bases are shared with TRBD1. Germline V gene lookup returns CDR1 SGHRS and CDR2 YFSETQ. The CDR3 is 15 residues long. Trimming at V came to 1 base and at J to 1 base, leaving 3 bases not matched to a gene. CDR3 sequence: CASSLKGQGSYEQYF. The CDR3 DNA sequence: TGCGCCAGCAGCTTGAAGGGACAGGGATCCTACGAGCAGTACTTC.

This clone turned up a few times. The identical CDR3 is also encoded by other nucleotide sequences in the sample. The J gene is TRBJ2-7, the V gene TRBV2; unclear D gene. Looked up from germline, CDR1 is SNHLY and CDR2 is FYNNEI. With 7 bases removed from V and 0 bases from J, the gap between germline ends came to 10 bases. The CDR3 is made up of 13 amino acids. The CDR3 loop is CASTQDISYEQYF. DNA for the CDR3: TGTGCCAGCACTCAAGACATCTCCTACGAGCAGTACTTC. Combining the CDR3 with reference TRBV2 and TRBJ2-7 gives the whole variable domain EPEVTQTPSHQVTQMGQEVILRCVPISNHLYFYWYRQILGQKVEFLVSFYNNEISEKSEIFDDQFSVERPDGSNFTLKIRSTKLEDSAMYFCASTQDISYEQYFGPGTRLTVT.

The chain carries TRBV28 and TRBJ1-5; unclear D gene. The CDR3 spans 13 residues. V gave up 6 bases and J gave up 2 bases, with 8 bases separating them. Germline V CDR1 and CDR2: MDHEN, SYDVKM. The CDR3 reads CASSLIGNQPQHF. CDR3 bases: TGTGCCAGCAGCCTGATAGGCAATCAGCCCCAGCATTTT.

The chain has TRBV7-6 and TRBJ1-3, with D maybe TRBD1 (5 bases). The V gene's germline CDR1 is SGHVS and CDR2 FNYEAQ. The V gene lost 1 base and the J gene lost 0 bases, with 10 bases spanning the gap. This CDR3 contains 16 residues. The CDR3 nucleotides read TGTGCCAGCAGCTTAGGGACACCGAGCTCTGGAAACACCATATATTTT. It codes for CASSLGTPSSGNTIYF.

V usage is TRBV11-2 and J usage is TRBJ2-5; D might be TRBD1 (6 bases). V was cut by 6 bases and J by 5 bases, with 22 bases left in between. The CDR3 length is 16 residues. Per the germline V gene, CDR1 is SGHAT and CDR2 is FQNNGV. CDR3 region: CASRSYVGAGGETQYF. CDR3 bases: TGTGCCAGCAGATCTTATGTGGGGGCGGGTGGGGAGACCCAGTACTTC.

V gene TRBV7-8 combines with J gene TRBJ2-1, with TRBD2 identical over 9 bases. V dropped 4 bases and J dropped 1; count of bases not matched to a gene: 2. The CDR3 sequence is 15 residues long. Per the germline V gene, CDR1 is SGHVS and CDR2 is FQNEAQ. CDR3 DNA sequence: TGTGCCAGCAGCTCCCTAGCGGGGTCCTACAATGAGCAGTTCTTC. Translation gives CASSSLAGSYNEQFF.

This clone was seen a handful of times. The genes are TRBV5-4 and TRBJ2-2, with 10 bases aligning to TRBD2. Trimming took 4 bases from V and 2 from J; bases not matched to a gene: 5. The CDR3 is 16 residues long. The germline CDR1 and CDR2 sequences are SGHNT and YYREEE (reference sequence). The DNA for the CDR3 is TGTGCCAGCAGCCAAGGACTAGCGGTAAACACCGGGGAGCTGTTTTTT. As protein: CASSQGLAVNTGELFF.

This clone showed up just a few times. The chain employs TRBV28 and TRBJ2-7, with D possibly TRBD1 on 6 matching bases. V was shortened by 2 bases and J by 1 base, with 9 bases between the two germline ends. Germline CDR1 MDHEN, CDR2 SYDVKM. The CDR3 loop spans 14 amino acids. CDR3 loop: CASSLLQGSYEQYF. The CDR3 nucleotides read TGTGCCAGCAGTTTACTCCAGGGGTCCTACGAGCAGTACTTC.

The gene calls are TRBV5-4 and TRBJ2-7; 9 bases line up with TRBD1. This CDR3 is built from 15 residues. The ends lost 4 bases at V and 5 bases at J; junction bases unmatched: 10. Germline V CDR1 and CDR2: SGHNT, YYREEE (reference sequence). The CDR3 loop is CASSPTGTGINEQYF. In DNA, the CDR3 is TGTGCCAGCAGCCCTACCGGGACAGGGATAAACGAGCAGTACTTC.

This clone was seen a few times. This chain joins TRBV6-5 and TRBJ2-5; 8 bases are shared with TRBD1. The CDR3 totals 15 residues. The ends lost 6 bases at V and 4 bases at J; junction bases unmatched: 10. From germline, CDR1 is MNHEY and CDR2 SVGAGI. CDR3 coding DNA: TGTGCCAGCAGCATCCGGACAGGGAGTATAGAGACCCAGTACTTC. Its protein is CASSIRTGSIETQYF.

This chain uses TRBV10-3 with TRBJ2-7; 14 positions match TRBD2. This CDR3 has 19 amino acids. J lost 0 bases, V lost 3 bases, and 10 bases had no gene match. Germline CDR1 is ENHRY and CDR2 is SYGVKD. CDR3 protein: CAISDTTSGRVPFSYEQYF. CDR3 DNA: TGTGCCATCAGTGATACGACTAGCGGGAGGGTCCCATTCTCCTACGAGCAGTACTTC.

This clone appeared a few times. V gene TRBV27 combines with J gene TRBJ2-1, with 13 bases fitting TRBD2. The CDR3 spans 15 residues. The ends lost 8 bases at V and 7 bases at J; junction bases unmatched: 8. The V gene's germline CDR1 is MNHEY and CDR2 SMNVEV (reference sequence). The CDR3 sequence: CASPLAGGPWNEQFF. For the CDR3, the DNA is TGTGCCAGCCCACTAGCGGGAGGGCCCTGGAATGAGCAGTTCTTC.

V is TRBV5-4 and J is TRBJ2-7, with 13 bases matching TRBD2. The CDR3 covers 17 residues. V lost 4 bases and J lost 5; bases outside the gene matches: 12. CDR1 and CDR2 (germline): SGHNT, YYREEE (reference sequence). The CDR3 protein is CASSLKLAGGLLNEQYF. The CDR3 region has the DNA TGTGCCAGCAGCCTAAAACTAGCGGGGGGGCTCCTCAACGAGCAGTACTTC.

The chain carries TRBV6-5 and TRBJ1-2; 8 bases are a match to TRBD1. The CDR3 consists of 13 residues. Trimming cost V 6 bases and J 4 bases; bases outside gene matches: 4. Germline values: CDR1 MNHEY, CDR2 SVGAGI. The CDR3 region is CASSLGTGYGYTF. The CDR3 DNA reads TGTGCCAGCAGCTTAGGGACAGGCTATGGCTACACCTTC.

The CDR3 is CASSLTGRGRSTDTQYF. The CDR3 DNA follows: TGTGCCAGCAGCCTTACCGGACGGGGGAGGAGCACAGATACGCAGTATTTT. This chain links TRBV7-8 with TRBJ2-3; the D gene is possibly TRBD2 (6 bases). This CDR3 region has 17 residues. Germline loops: CDR1 SGHVS, CDR2 FQNEAQ. V lost 5 bases, J lost 0 bases, and 18 bases lay in between.